This T cell receptor beta chain was sequenced in a study of blood T cell repertoires in COVID-19 (dated by TCRdb to 2020 to 2022). With regard to the full study: The collaborator samples originated in the United States, Italy and Spain and spanned the acute and convalescent phases of COVID-19. The prospective study material was composed of cDNA or gDNA derived from T cells, B-cell-depleted T cells, or PBMCs. The dataset comprised deeply sampled blood TCRbeta repertoires from subjects exposed to, actively infected with, or recovered from COVID-19. The repertoires were made available in a free public database intended to serve as a resource for research on the immune response to SARS-CoV-2. Samples were obtained from the ongoing ImmuneRACE study (first 160 participants) and from 950 to 1,500 subjects provided by 6 global collaborators. A de-identified subject ID, COVID-19 status, age in years and sex were almost always included in the sample metadata. Where available, HLA class I and class II types were obtained from metadata supplied by the sample provider rather than from assay-based typing. General conclusions and limits of the study: The amount of clinical and demographic metadata varied by source and participant and was provided uncurated.

As to this clone: It lacks a known antigen. At one boundary the junction diverges from the germline segment, which might be a read error.

TCRbeta CDR3 regions were amplified from genomic DNA by means of the immunoSEQ Assay, a bias-controlled multiplex PCR. As for how the authors treated the data: The number of nucleated cells in each sample was estimated by amplification of reference gene primers within the assay. To quantify the absolute abundance of each unique TCRbeta CDR3 rearrangement, sequence reads were collapsed and filtered. For each sample, productive Simpson clonality was calculated by taking the square root of Simpson's diversity index across productive rearrangements. Held by TCRdb, this immuneACCESS table contains in-frame sequences only and omits some clones. Under half of the omission traces to an unresolved V gene where checked; the cause of the rest is unknown. V and J calls plus clone size are reproduced from that table; the DNA served to infer D and trimming. The sample yields 95,000 to 100,000 clones; around 92% were counted once. The top ten constitute around 5% of the sample.

The collaborating institutions used their own protocols to collect whole blood in K2EDTA tubes. For TCRbeta analysis, collaborators shipped samples in one of three forms: frozen whole blood, isolated PBMCs, or DNA extracted from either of those sample types. From a lookup of the germline V gene (reference sequence), CDR1 and CDR2 are WNHNN and SYGVQD. The CDR3 measures 13 amino acids from cysteine to phenylalanine. The CDR3 DNA has 39 bases and is translated from base 1. Sequenced input: peripheral blood. The chain uses TRBV10-1 and TRBJ2-5, with a tentative D gene TRBD1 over 6 matching bases. This TCR derives from a middle-aged man with active COVID-19. This receptor has the CDR3 CASSESGARPHHF. Read as DNA, the sequence is TGCGCCAGCAGTGAGTCGGGGGCTCGACCACACCACTTC.